A single T cell receptor (beta chain) is shown here with its context. The antigen remains undetermined. This CDR3 contains 14 residues. The germline CDR1 and CDR2 sequences are SGHRS and YFSETQ. The V segment lost 3 bases and the J segment 3 bases; nucleotides outside the gene matches: 5. Both 60 Vbeta primers and 13 Jbeta primers went into the PCR. TCRdb's copy holds only in-frame clones and misses some; the assay was immunoSEQ multiplex PCR. The profile covers over 110,000 clones, with approximately 82% appearing a single time and approximately 9.7% taken by the ten largest. Donors had nominal health at sampling but likely had unrecorded immune exposures. This entry comes from a study of cytomegalovirus exposure and HLA in healthy donors. Study conclusions and caveats: For most TCR sequences rarity was the rule, although some public TCRs occurred in many donors.

This chain connects TRBV5-1 to TRBJ2-7; 8 nucleotides line up with TRBD2. Sequenced sample: PBMCs. The receptor was isolated from a woman aged 60-70 years in good health and CMV-seropositive. DNA for the CDR3: TGCGCCAGCAGCTCCACGAGCGGGAGCTACGAGCAGTACTTC. Protein sequence: CASSSTSGSYEQYF. The full variable domain, with the rest looked up from reference TRBV5-1 and TRBJ2-7, is KAGVTQTPRYLIKTRGQQVTLSCSPISGHRSVSWYQQTPGQGLQFLFEYFSETQRNKGNFPGRFSGRQFSNSRSEMNVSTLELGDSALYLCASSSTSGSYEQYFGPGTRLTVT.